This record concerns one T cell receptor beta chain sequence. Its cognate antigen is unknown. These data belong to a study of T cells after yellow fever vaccination. Study observations and caveats: The secondary response peaked faster, at day 5 versus 15, but was weaker. FACS-sorted repertoires could contain abundant clonotypes contaminating from the bulk population. Although most clonotypes did not, a small share appeared in both CD4 and CD8 compartments.

Each CDR3 protein gets one entry after TCRdb re-called the 5' RACE reads with MiXCR. The sample includes nearly 550,000 distinct CDR3 sequences, roughly 21% seen only once; the top ten take 13% to 15%. Sequenced here: PBMCs, sampled 15 days after the yellow fever booster vaccination. The receptor's source is a man younger than 40 who received the YFV17D yellow fever vaccine.

The CDR3 here is CAISEAQGGSYNSPLHF. CDR3 in DNA: TGTGCCATCAGTGAGGCCCAGGGAGGGTCCTATAATTCACCCCTCCACTTT. This chain joins TRBV10-3 and TRBJ1-6, with a tentative D call TRBD1 (5 bases). Germline-derived CDR1 and CDR2 are ENHRY and SYGVKD. The CDR3 length is 17 residues. V gave up 2 bases and J gave up 1 base, with 12 bases separating them.